The clone carrying this TCR beta chain was picked up a small number of times. These data originate in a study of T-cell reconstitution after alpha-beta-depleted transplantation in children. A library of TCRbeta sequences, prepared with unique molecular identifiers, was generated. TCRdb reanalysed the PCR reads using MiXCR and keeps one entry per CDR3 protein. The repertoire has about 610,000 distinct CDR3 sequences, 10% to 13% of them found once; the top ten carry about 4%. The CDR3 runs to 19 residues. The germline gives CDR1 MNHNS, CDR2 SASEGT. The trim removed 9 bases at V and 5 bases at J, leaving 18 bases unmatched.

Sequenced here: PBMCs from the stem cell graft donor, sampled from the stem cell graft. The receptor was isolated from a human donor who donated a stem cell graft to a child with acute myeloid leukemia. The rearrangement uses TRBV6-1 and TRBJ2-1; 14 bases align to TRBD2. In DNA, the CDR3 is TGTGCCAGTTATTCAGGACTAGCGGGAGGCCTTGGGTTAAACAATGAGCAGTTCTTC. This gives the protein CASYSGLAGGLGLNNEQFF.